This is a list of T cell receptor beta chains from one sample in a study of blood T cell repertoires in COVID-19. Assay used: immunoSEQ multiplex PCR; TCRdb lists only in-frame clones, some missing. The sample has 200,000 or so clones, approximately 87% seen once. Specimen: peripheral blood. The receptors were gathered from a person aged 70 to 85 with COVID-19, enrolled during active disease. Both conserved end residues are part of each CDR3. D genes are given only for firm matches. Part of the rows lack a size; the others show once, few, many or a class for expanded clones.

>NA|TRBD1|TRBJ2-7|TRBV19
TGTGCCAGTAGAAAACCCGGGACAGGGACCAACGAGCAGTACTTC
CASRKPGTGTNEQYF
>NA|NA|TRBJ2-1|TRBV9
TGTGCCAGCAGCGTAGGGCTGGACAGTGTTCGCGAGCAGTTCTTC
CASSVGLDSVREQFF
>NA|TRBD2|TRBJ2-6|TRBV5-4
TGTGCCAGCGAGGGACTAGCGGGGGGAAGCGTCCTGACTTTC
CASEGLAGGSVLTF
>NA|TRBD1|TRBJ1-1|TRBV6-2/TRBV6-3
TGTGCCAGCAGTTGGGGACAGTTGAACACTGAAGCTTTCTTT
CASSWGQLNTEAFF
>NA|TRBD1|TRBJ1-5|TRBV7-2
TGTGCCAGCAGCTTAGGGGGCACAGGGGGGCAGAGTCAGCCCCAGCATTTT
CASSLGGTGGQSQPQHF
>few|TRBD1|TRBJ2-3|TRBV9
TGTGCCAGCAGCGACGCCCTGACAGGGGGCGGGACAGATACGCAGTATTTT
CASSDALTGGGTDTQYF
>few|TRBD2|TRBJ2-2|TRBV6-6
TGTGCCAGCAGTTACGGGACTAGCGCCACCGGGGAGCTGTTTTTT
CASSYGTSATGELFF
>once|TRBD1|TRBJ1-1|TRBV20-1
TGCAGTGCTAGTACAGGGGGCTTTGAAGCTTTCTTT
CSASTGGFEAFF
>NA|TRBD1|TRBJ2-7|TRBV6-5
TGTGCCAGCAGCAGGACAGGGGGGAGCTCCTACGAGCAGTACTTC
CASSRTGGSSYEQYF
>NA|NA|TRBJ2-2|TRBV7-9
TGTGCCAGCAGCTCCCCTTGGCCGAACACCGGGGAGCTGTTTTTT
CASSSPWPNTGELFF
>NA|TRBD1|TRBJ1-1|TRBV28
TGTGCCAGCAGCCCGGACAGGATGAACACTGAAGCTTTCTTT
CASSPDRMNTEAFF
>few|TRBD1|TRBJ2-7|TRBV5-1
TGCGCCAGCAGGACAGGGGGCGGCTCCTACGAGCAGTACTTC
CASRTGGGSYEQYF
>NA|NA|TRBJ1-1|TRBV28
TGTGCCAGCAGCTTATACGGTCAGGATGAAGCTTTCTTT
CASSLYGQDEAFF
>NA|TRBD1|TRBJ2-7|TRBV28
TGTGCCAGCAGTCGGCCCGGGACAGCTAAGGCCGAGCAGTACTTC
CASSRPGTAKAEQYF
>NA|NA|TRBJ1-6|TRBV19
TGTGCCAGTAGTGGCGGGCTTAATTCACCCCTCCACTTT
CASSGGLNSPLHF
>NA|NA|TRBJ2-5|TRBV5-4
TGTGCCAGCAGCCCAGGTCAGGCGGAGACCCAGTACTTC
CASSPGQAETQYF
>NA|NA|TRBJ1-3|TRBV6-5
TGTGCCAGCAGTTATTCTCTGACACCTGGAAACACCATATATTTT
CASSYSLTPGNTIYF
>NA|TRBD1|TRBJ1-2|TRBV9
TGTGCCAGCAGCCCAACAGGGGGAAACTATGGCTACACCTTC
CASSPTGGNYGYTF